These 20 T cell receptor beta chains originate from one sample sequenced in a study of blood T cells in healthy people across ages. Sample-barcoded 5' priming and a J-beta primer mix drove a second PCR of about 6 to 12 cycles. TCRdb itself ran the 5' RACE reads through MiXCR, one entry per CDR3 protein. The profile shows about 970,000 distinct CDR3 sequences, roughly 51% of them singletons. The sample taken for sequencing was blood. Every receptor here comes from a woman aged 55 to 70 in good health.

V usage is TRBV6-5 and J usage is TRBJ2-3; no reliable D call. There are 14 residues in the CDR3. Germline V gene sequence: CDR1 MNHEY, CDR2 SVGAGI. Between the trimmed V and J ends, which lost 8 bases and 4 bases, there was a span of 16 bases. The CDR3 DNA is TGTGCCAGCGGTAGGCTTCCTGAATCAGATACGCAGTATTTT. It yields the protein CASGRLPESDTQYF.

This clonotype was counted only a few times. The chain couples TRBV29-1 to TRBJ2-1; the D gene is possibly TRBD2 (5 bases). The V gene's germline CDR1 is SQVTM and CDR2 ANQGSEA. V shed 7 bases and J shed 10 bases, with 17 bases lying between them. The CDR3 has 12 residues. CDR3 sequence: CSATGSKGEQFF. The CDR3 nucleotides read TGCAGCGCAACGGGATCGAAGGGCGAGCAGTTCTTC.

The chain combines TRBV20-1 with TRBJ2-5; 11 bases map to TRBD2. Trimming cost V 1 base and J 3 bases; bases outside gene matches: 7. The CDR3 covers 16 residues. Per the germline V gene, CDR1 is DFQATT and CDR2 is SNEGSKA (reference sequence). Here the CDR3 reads CSARVTSSGRKETQYF. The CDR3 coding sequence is TGCAGTGCTAGAGTAACCTCTAGCGGGAGGAAAGAGACCCAGTACTTC.

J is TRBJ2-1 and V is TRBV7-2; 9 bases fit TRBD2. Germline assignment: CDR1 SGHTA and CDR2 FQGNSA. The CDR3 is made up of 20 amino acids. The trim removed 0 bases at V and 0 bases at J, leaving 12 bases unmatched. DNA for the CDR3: TGTGCCAGCAGCTTAGCACAGTCCTCGGGACTAGCCAGCTCCTACAATGAGCAGTTCTTC. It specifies CASSLAQSSGLASSYNEQFF.

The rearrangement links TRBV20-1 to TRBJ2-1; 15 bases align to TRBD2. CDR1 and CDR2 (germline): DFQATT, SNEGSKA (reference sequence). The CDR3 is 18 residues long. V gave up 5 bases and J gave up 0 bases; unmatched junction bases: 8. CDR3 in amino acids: CSAWYRTSGRDSYNEQFF. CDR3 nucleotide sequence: TGCAGTGCTTGGTACAGGACTAGCGGGAGGGACTCCTACAATGAGCAGTTCTTC.

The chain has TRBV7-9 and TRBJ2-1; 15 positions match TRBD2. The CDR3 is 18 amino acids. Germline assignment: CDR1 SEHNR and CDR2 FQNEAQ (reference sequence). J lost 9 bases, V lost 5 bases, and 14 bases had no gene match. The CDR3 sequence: CASSPSPGTSGRYGEQFF. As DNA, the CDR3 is TGTGCCAGCAGCCCGAGCCCAGGGACTAGCGGGAGGTATGGTGAGCAGTTCTTC.

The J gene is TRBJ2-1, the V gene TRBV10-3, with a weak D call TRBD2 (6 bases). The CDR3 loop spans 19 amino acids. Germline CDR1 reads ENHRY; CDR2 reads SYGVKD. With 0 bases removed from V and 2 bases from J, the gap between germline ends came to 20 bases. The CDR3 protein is CAISESISSLSGAYNEQFF. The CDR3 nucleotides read TGTGCCATCAGTGAGTCGATTAGTTCTCTCTCGGGGGCCTACAATGAGCAGTTCTTC.

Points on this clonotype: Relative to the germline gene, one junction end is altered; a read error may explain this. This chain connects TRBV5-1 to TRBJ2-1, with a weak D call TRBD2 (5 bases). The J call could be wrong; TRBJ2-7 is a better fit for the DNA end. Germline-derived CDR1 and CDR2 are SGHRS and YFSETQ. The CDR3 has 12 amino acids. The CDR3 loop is CASGLEANEQYF. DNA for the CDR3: TGCGCCAGCGGCTTGGAGGCGAATGAGCAGTACTTC.

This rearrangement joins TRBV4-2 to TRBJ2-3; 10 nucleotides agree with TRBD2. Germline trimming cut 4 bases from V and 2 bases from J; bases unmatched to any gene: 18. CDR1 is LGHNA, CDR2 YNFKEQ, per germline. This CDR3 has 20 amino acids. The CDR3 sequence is CASSPERGLAGERDTDTQYF. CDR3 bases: TGTGCCAGCAGCCCAGAAAGAGGGCTAGCGGGAGAAAGGGACACAGATACGCAGTATTTT.

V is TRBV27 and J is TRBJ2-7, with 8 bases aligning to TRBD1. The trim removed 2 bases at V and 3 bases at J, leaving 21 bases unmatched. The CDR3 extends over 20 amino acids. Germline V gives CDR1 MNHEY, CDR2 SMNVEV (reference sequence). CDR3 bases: TGTGCCAGCAGTTTACCCCAAAAAGACAGGGGAGGTCTCCTCCGCTACGAGCAGTACTTC. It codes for CASSLPQKDRGGLLRYEQYF.

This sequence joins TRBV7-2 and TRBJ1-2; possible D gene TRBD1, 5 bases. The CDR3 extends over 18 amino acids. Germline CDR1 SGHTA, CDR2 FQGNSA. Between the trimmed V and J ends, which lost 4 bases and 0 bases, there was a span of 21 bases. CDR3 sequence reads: CASSSRLYIRGANYGYTF. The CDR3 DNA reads TGTGCCAGCAGCTCCCGGTTGTATATTAGGGGCGCTAACTATGGCTACACCTTC.

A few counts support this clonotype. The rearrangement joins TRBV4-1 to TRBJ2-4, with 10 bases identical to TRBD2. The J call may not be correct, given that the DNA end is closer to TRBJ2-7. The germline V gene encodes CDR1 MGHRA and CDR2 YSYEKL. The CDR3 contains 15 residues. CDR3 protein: CASSQGSSGSYEQYF. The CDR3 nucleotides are TGCGCCAGCAGCCAAGGATCTAGCGGGAGCTACGAGCAGTACTTC.

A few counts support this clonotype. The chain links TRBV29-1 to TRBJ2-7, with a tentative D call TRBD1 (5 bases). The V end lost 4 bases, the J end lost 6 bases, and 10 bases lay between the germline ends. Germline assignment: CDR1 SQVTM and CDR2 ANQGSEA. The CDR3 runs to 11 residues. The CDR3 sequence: CSVGGRGEQYF. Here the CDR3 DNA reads TGCAGCGTTGGGGGTAGGGGCGAGCAGTACTTC.

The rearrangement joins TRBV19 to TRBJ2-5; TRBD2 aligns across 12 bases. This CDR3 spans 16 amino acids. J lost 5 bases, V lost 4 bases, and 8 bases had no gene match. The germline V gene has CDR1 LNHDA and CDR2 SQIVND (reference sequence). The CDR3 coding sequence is TGTGCCAGTAGTACCTTGACTAGCGGGAGTCGGGAGACCCAGTACTTC. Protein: CASSTLTSGSRETQYF.

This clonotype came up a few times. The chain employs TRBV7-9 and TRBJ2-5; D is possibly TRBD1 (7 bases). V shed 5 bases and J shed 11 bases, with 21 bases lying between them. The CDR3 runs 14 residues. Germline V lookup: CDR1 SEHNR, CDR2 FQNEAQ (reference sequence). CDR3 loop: CASSTHRRGPEQYF. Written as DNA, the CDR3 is TGTGCCAGCAGCACCCATCGGAGGGGGCCTGAGCAGTACTTC. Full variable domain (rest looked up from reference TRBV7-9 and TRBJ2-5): DTGVSQNPRHKITKRGQNVTFRCDPISEHNRLYWYRQTLGQGPEFLTYFQNEAQLEKSRLLSDRFSAERPKGSFSTLEIQRTEQGDSAMYLCASSTHRRGPEQYFGPGTRLLVL.

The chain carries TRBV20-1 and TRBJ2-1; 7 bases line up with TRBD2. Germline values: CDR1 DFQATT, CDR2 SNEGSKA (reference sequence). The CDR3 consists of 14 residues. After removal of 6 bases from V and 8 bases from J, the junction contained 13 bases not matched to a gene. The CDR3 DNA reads TGCAGTGCCGCCGATGGGGGGGGGTCCTATGAGCAGTTCTTC. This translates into CSAADGGGSYEQFF.

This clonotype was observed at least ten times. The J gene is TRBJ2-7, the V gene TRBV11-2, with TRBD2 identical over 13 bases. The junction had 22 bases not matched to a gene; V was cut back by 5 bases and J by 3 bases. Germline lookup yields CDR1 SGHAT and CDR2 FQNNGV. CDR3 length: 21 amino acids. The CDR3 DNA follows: TGTGCCAGCAGCGCCGGGACGCTCGTAGGGACTAGCGGGGCATGGAGCTACGAGCAGTACTTC. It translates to CASSAGTLVGTSGAWSYEQYF.

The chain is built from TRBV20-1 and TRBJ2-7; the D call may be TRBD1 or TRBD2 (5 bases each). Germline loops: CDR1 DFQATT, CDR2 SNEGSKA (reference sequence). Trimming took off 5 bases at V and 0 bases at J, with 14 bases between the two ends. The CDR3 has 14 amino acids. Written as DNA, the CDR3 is TGCAGTGCTCATTCGGGGCTGTTCTCCTACGAGCAGTACTTC. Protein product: CSAHSGLFSYEQYF.

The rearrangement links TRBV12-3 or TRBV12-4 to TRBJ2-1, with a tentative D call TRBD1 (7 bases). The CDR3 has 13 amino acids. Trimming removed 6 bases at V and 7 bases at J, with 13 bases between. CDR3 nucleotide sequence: TGTGCCAGCAGAGCGACAGGGACTAATGAGCAGTTCTTC. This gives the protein CASRATGTNEQFF.

The DNA for the CDR3 is TGTGCCAGCAGGGCTACGACAGGGACTGGCGAGCAGTACTTC. Translation gives CASRATTGTGEQYF. The chain uses TRBV28 and TRBJ2-4; D is perhaps TRBD1 (7 bases). The J call may not be correct, given that the DNA end is closer to TRBJ2-7. CDR3 size: 14 residues. In germline, CDR1 is MDHEN, CDR2 SYDVKM.